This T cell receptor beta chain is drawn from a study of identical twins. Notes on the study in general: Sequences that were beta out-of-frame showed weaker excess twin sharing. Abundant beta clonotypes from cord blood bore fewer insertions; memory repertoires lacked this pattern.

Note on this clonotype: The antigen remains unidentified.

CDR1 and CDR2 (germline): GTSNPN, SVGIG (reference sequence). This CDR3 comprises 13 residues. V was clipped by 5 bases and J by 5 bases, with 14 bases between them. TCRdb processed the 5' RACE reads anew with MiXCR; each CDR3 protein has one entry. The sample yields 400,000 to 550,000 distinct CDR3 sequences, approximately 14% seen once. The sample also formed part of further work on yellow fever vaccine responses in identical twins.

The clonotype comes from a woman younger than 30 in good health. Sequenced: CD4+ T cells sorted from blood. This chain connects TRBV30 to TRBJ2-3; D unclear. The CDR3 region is CAWAGVSRDTQYF. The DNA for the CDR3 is TGTGCCTGGGCTGGGGTCTCTAGAGATACGCAGTATTTT. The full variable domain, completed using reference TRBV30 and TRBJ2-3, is SQTIHQWPATLVQPVGSPLSLECTVEGTSNPNLYWYRQAAGRGLQLLFYSVGIGQISSEVPQNLSASRPQDRQFILSSKKLLLSDSGFYLCAWAGVSRDTQYFGPGTRLTVL.